This T cell receptor beta chain originates from a study of beta chain features in type 1 diabetes. Overall study: Patients shared similar age, gender and cell yields with healthy donors. Cells sorted and examined across all samples totaled 85 million to 130 million. Study findings and constraints: Comparison showed that naive, central memory and Treg TCRB repertoires appeared more similar among patients than among healthy donors. Type 1 diabetes patients showed a moderate but significant shortening of TCRB CDR3s in all four CD4+ subsets. Cells carrying high TCR expression could end up over-represented when cDNA is sequenced.

This clone has only a few counts. The antigen is not known. Expressed TCRB transcripts were sequenced after all isolated RNA was converted to cDNA. Produced via immunoSEQ multiplex PCR; TCRdb's table is partial and in-frame only. The table shows roughly 300,000 clones, with roughly an eighth occurring only once. Germline V CDR1 and CDR2: LNHDA, SQIVND (reference sequence). V lost 7 bases, J lost 4 bases, and 13 bases lay in between. This CDR3 has 13 amino acids. V usage is TRBV19 and J usage is TRBJ2-5; D ambiguous. The sequence was obtained from a young man with type 1 diabetes. Specimen: naive CD4+ T cells from blood. The CDR3: CASTNAQRETQYF. Here the CDR3 DNA reads TGTGCCAGTACAAACGCGCAAAGAGAGACCCAGTACTTC.